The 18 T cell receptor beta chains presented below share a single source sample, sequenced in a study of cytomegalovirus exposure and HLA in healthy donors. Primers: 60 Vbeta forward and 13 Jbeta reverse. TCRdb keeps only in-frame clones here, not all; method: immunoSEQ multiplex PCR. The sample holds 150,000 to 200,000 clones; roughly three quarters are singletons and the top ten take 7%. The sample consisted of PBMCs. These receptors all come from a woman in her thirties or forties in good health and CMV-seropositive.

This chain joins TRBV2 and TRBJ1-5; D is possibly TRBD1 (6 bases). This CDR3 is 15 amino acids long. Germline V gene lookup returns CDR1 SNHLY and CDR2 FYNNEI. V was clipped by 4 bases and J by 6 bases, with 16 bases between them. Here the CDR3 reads CASSVVGAGGQPQHF. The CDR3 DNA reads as TGTGCCAGCAGTGTAGTGGGGGCTGGAGGTCAGCCCCAGCATTTT. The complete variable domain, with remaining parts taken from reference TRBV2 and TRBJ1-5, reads EPEVTQTPSHQVTQMGQEVILRCVPISNHLYFYWYRQILGQKVEFLVSFYNNEISEKSEIFDDQFSVERPDGSNFTLKIRSTKLEDSAMYFCASSVVGAGGQPQHFGDGTRLSIL.

This CDR3 is CASSYSAGSLHGELFF. The CDR3 bases are TGTGCCAGCAGTTACTCAGCAGGGTCCCTGCACGGGGAGCTGTTTTTT. The chain uses TRBV6-5 and TRBJ2-2; D may be TRBD1 (5 bases). V was trimmed by 0 bases and J by 7 bases, leaving 15 bases between them. CDR3 length: 16 amino acids. From germline, CDR1 is MNHEY and CDR2 SVGAGI.

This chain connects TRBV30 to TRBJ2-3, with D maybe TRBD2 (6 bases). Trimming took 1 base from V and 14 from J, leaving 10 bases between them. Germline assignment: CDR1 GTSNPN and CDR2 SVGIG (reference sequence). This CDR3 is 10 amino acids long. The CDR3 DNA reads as TGTGCCTGGAGTGCCACGGAGGGGTATTTT. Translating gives CAWSATEGYF.

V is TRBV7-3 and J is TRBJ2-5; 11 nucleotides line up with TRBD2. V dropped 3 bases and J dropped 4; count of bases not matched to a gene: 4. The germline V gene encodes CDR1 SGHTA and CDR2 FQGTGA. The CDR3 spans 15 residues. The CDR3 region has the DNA TGTGCCAGCAGCTTTAGCGGGGGGGAGGGAGAGACCCAGTACTTC. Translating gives CASSFSGGEGETQYF.

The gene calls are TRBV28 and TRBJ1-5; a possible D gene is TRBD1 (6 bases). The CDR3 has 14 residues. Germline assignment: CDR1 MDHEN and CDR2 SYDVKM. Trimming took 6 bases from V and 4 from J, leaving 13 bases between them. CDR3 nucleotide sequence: TGTGCCAGCAGCCCCGGGACACTAAATCAGCCCCAGCATTTT. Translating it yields CASSPGTLNQPQHF.

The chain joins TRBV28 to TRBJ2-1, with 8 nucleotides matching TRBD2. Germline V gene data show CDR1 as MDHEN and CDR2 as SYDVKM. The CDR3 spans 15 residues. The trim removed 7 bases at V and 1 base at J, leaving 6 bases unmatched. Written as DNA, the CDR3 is TGTGCCAGCACCGCGGGGGGCCTGTCCTACAATGAGCAGTTCTTC. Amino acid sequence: CASTAGGLSYNEQFF.

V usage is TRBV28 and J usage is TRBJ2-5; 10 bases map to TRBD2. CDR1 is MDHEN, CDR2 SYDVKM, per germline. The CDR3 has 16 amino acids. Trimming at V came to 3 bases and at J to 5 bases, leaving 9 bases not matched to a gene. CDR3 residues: CASSFSSGGAGETQYF. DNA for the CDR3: TGTGCCAGCAGTTTCTCGAGCGGGGGGGCCGGGGAGACCCAGTACTTC.

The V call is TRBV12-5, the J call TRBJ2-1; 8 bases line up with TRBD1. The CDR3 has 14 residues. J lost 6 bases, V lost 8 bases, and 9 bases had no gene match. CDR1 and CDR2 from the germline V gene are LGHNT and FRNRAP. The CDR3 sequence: CASYRDRLCNEQFF. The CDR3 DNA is TGTGCTAGTTACCGGGACAGGCTATGCAATGAGCAGTTCTTC.

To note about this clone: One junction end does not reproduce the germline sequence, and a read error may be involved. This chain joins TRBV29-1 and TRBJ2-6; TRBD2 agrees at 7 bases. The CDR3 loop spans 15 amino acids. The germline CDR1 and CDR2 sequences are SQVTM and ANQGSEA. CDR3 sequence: CSVLTREVRANGLTF. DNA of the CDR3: TGCAGCGTTCTGACCCGGGAGGTAAGAGCCAACGGCCTGACTTTC.

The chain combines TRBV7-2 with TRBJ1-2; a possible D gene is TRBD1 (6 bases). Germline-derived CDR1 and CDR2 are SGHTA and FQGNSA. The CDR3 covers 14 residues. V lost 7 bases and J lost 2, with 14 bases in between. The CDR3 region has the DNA TGTGCCAGCAACACAGGGTATGAGAACTATGGCTACACCTTC. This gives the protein CASNTGYENYGYTF.

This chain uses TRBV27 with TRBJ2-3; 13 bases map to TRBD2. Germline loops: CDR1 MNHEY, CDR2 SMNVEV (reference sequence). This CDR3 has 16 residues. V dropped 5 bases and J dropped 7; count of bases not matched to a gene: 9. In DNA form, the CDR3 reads TGTGCCAGCAGTCCTCGACTAGCGGGGGGCCAAAATACGCAGTATTTT. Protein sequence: CASSPRLAGGQNTQYF.

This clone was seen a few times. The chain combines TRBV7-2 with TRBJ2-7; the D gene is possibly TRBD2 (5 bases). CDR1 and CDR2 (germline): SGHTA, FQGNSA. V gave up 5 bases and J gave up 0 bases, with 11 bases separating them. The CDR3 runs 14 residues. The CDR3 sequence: CASSGVGGSYEQYF. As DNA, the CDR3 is TGTGCCAGCAGCGGGGTCGGAGGCTCCTACGAGCAGTACTTC.

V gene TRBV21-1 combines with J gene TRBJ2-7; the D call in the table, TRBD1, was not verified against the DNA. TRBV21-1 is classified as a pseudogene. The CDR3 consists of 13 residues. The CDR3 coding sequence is TGTGCCAGCAGCAAAGACCAGGGGTACGAGCAGTACTTC. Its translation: CASSKDQGYEQYF.

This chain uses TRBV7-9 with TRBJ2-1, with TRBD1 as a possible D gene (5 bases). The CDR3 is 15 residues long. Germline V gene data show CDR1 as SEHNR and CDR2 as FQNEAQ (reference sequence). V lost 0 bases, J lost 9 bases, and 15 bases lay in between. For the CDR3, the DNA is TGTGCCAGCAGCTTAGCGGGGCAACTCGGCGGTGAGCAGTTCTTC. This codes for CASSLAGQLGGEQFF.

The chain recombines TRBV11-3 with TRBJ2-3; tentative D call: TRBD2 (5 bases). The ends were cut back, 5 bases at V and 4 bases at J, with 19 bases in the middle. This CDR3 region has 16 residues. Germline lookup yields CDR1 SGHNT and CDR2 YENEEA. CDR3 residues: CASSVRGGPRSDTQYF. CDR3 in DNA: TGTGCCAGCAGCGTCCGAGGAGGTCCCAGGTCAGATACGCAGTATTTT.

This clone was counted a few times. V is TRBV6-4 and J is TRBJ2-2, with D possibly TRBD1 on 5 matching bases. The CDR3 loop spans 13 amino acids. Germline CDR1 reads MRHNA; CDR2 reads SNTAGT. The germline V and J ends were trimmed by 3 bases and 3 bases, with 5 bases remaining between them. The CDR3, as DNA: TGTGCCAGCAGTGAAGGGGACACCGGGGAGCTGTTTTTT. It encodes CASSEGDTGELFF.

The DNA of the CDR3 is TGTGCCAGCAGCTCCTGGGACAGCCTGAGCTACGAGCAGTACTTC. Translation: CASSSWDSLSYEQYF. This chain joins TRBV7-9 and TRBJ2-7, with 7 bases fitting TRBD1. CDR1 SEHNR and CDR2 FQNEAQ come from the germline V gene (reference sequence). The CDR3 consists of 15 residues. V lost 4 bases and J lost 3; bases outside the gene matches: 9.

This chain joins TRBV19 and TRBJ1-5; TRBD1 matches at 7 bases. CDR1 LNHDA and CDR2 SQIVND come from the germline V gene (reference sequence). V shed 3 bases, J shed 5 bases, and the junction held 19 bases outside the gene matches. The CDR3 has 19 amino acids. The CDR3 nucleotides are TGTGCCAGTAGTATGATTAGTTTTCTCGAGTCTAGGGGGCATCAGCCCCAGCATTTT. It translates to CASSMISFLESRGHQPQHF.